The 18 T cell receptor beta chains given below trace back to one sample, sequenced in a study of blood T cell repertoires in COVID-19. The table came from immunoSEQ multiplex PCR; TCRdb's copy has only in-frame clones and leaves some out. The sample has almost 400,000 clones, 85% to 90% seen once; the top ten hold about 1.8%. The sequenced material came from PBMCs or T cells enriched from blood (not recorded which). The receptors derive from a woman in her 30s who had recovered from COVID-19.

CDR3 protein: CASRGAGYEQYF. As DNA, the CDR3 is TGCGCCAGCAGAGGGGCAGGGTACGAGCAGTACTTC. The rearrangement links TRBV5-1 to TRBJ2-7; a weak D match, TRBD1 (5 bases). The CDR3 spans 12 residues. Trimming left V 5 bases short and J 4 bases short, with 10 bases between. Germline V gene lookup returns CDR1 SGHRS and CDR2 YFSETQ. The full variable domain, in which reference TRBV5-1 and TRBJ2-7 provide the parts outside the CDR3, is KAGVTQTPRYLIKTRGQQVTLSCSPISGHRSVSWYQQTPGQGLQFLFEYFSETQRNKGNFPGRFSGRQFSNSRSEMNVSTLELGDSALYLCASRGAGYEQYFGPGTRLTVT.

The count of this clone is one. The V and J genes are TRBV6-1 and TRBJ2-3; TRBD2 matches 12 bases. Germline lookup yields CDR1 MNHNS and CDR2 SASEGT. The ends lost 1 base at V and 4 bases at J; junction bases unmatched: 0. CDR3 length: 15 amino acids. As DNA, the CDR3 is TGTGCCAGCAGTGAAGGACTAGCGGGAGCAGATACGCAGTATTTT. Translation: CASSEGLAGADTQYF.

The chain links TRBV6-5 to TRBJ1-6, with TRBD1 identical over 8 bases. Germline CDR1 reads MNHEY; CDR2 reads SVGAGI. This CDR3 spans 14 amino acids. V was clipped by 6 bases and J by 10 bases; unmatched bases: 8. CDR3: CASSLGQGESPLHF. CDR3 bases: TGTGCCAGCAGCCTCGGACAGGGCGAATCACCCCTCCACTTT.

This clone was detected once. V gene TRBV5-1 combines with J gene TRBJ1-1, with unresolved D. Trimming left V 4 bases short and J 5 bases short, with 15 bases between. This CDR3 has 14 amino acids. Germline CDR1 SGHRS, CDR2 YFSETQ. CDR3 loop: CASSLLREGTEAFF. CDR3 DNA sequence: TGCGCCAGCAGCCTCCTGAGGGAGGGAACTGAAGCTTTCTTT.

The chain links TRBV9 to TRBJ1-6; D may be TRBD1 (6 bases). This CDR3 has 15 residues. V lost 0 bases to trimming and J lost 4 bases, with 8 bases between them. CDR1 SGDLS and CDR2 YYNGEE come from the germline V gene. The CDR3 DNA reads TGTGCCAGCAGCGTAGAGGACAGTTATAATTCACCCCTCCACTTT. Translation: CASSVEDSYNSPLHF.

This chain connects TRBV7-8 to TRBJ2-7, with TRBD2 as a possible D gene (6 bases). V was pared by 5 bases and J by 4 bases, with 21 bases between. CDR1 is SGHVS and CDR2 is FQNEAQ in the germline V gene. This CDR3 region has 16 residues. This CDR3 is CASSLKSGPGLYEQYF. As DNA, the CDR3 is TGTGCCAGCAGCCTAAAAAGCGGTCCAGGACTATACGAGCAGTACTTC. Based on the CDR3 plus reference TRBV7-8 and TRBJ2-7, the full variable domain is GAGVSQSPRYKVAKRGQDVALRCDPISGHVSLFWYQQALGQGPEFLTYFQNEAQLDKSGLPSDRFFAERPEGSVSTLKIQRTQQEDSAVYLCASSLKSGPGLYEQYFGPGTRLTVT.

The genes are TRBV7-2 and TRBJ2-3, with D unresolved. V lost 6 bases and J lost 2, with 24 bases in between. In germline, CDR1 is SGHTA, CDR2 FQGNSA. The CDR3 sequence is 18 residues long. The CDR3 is CASSLKGASRVDTDTQYF. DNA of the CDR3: TGTGCCAGCAGTCTTAAAGGTGCCAGCCGGGTCGACACAGATACGCAGTATTTT. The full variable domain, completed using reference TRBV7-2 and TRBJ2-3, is GAGVSQSPSNKVTEKGKDVELRCDPISGHTALYWYRQSLGQGLEFLIYFQGNSAPDKSGLPSDRFSAERTGGSVSTLTIQRTQQEDSAVYLCASSLKGASRVDTDTQYFGPGTRLTVL.

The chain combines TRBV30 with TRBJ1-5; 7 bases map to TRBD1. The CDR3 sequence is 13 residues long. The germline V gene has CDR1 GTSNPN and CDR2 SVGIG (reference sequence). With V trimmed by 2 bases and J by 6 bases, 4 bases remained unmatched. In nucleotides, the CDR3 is TGTGCCTGGAGTCGACAGGGCGGTCAGCCCCAGCATTTT. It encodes CAWSRQGGQPQHF.

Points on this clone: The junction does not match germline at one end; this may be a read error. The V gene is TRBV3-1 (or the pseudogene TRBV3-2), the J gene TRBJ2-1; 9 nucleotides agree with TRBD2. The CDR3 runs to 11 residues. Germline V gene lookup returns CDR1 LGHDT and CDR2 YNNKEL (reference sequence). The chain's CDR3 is CASSQAGGPVF. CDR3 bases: TGTGCCAGCAGCCAGGCGGGAGGGCCGGTCTTC.

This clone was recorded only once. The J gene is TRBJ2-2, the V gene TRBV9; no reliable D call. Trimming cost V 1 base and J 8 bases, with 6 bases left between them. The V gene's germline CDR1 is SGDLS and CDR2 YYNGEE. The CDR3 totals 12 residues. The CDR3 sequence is CASSVPAGELFF. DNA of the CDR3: TGTGCCAGCAGCGTACCAGCGGGGGAGCTGTTTTTT.

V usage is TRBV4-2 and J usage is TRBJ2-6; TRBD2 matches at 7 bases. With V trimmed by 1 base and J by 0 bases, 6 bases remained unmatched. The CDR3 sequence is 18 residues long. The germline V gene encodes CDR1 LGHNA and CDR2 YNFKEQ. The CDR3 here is CASSQVGGGGSGANVLTF. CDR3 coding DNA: TGTGCCAGCAGCCAAGTGGGCGGGGGAGGCTCTGGGGCCAACGTCCTGACTTTC.

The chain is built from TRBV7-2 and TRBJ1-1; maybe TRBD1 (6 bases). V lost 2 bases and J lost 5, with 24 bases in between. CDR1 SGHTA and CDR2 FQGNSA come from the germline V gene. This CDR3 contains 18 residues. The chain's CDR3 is CASSLFIGIRGSRTEAFF. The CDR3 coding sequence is TGTGCCAGCAGCTTATTTATCGGGATCAGGGGATCAAGGACTGAAGCTTTCTTT. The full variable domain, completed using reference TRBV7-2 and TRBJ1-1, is GAGVSQSPSNKVTEKGKDVELRCDPISGHTALYWYRQSLGQGLEFLIYFQGNSAPDKSGLPSDRFSAERTGGSVSTLTIQRTQQEDSAVYLCASSLFIGIRGSRTEAFFGQGTRLTVV.

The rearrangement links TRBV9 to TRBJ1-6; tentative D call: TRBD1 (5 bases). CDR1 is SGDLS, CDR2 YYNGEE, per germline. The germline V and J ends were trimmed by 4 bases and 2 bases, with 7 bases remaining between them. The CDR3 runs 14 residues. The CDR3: CASSRQTYNSPLHF. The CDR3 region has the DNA TGTGCCAGCAGCAGACAGACCTATAATTCACCCCTCCACTTT.

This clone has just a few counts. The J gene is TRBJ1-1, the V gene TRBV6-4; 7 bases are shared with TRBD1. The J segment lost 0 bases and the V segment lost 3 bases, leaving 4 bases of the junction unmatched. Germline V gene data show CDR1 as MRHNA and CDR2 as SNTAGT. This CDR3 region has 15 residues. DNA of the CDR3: TGTGCCAGCAGTGAGACAGGGATAATGAACACTGAAGCTTTCTTT. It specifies CASSETGIMNTEAFF.

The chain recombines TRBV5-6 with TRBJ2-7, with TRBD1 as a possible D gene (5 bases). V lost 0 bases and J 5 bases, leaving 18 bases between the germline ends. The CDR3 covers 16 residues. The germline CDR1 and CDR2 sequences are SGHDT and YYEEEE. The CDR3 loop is CASSLVAGRPLDEQYF. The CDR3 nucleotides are TGTGCCAGCAGCTTGGTAGCAGGGCGACCCTTAGACGAGCAGTACTTC. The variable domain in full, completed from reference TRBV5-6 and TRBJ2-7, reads DAGVTQSPTHLIKTRGQQVTLRCSPKSGHDTVSWYQQALGQGPQFIFQYYEEEERQRGNFPDRFSGHQFPNYSSELNVNALLLGDSALYLCASSLVAGRPLDEQYFGPGTRLTVT.

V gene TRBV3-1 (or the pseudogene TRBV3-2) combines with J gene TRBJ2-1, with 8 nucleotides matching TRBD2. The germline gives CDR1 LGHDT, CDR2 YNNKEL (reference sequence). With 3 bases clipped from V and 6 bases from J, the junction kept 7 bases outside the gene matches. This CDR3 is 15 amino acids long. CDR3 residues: CASSHTGTSINEQFF. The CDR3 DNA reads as TGTGCCAGCAGCCATACCGGGACTAGTATCAATGAGCAGTTCTTC.

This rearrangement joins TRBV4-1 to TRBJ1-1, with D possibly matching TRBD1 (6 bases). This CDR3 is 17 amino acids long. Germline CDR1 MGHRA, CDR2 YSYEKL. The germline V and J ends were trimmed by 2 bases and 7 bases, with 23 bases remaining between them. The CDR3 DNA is TGCGCCAGCAGCCAACTAAGAAGGGGGTCGAGGGGGAATGAAGCTTTCTTT. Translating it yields CASSQLRRGSRGNEAFF.

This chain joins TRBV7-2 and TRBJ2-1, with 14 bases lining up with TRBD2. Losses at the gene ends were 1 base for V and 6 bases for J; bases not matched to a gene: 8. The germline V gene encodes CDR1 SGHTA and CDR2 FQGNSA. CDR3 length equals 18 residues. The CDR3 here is CASSLEGWTSGGPNEQFF. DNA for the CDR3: TGTGCCAGCAGCTTAGAGGGGTGGACTAGCGGGGGGCCCAATGAGCAGTTCTTC.